The rows below give T cell receptor beta chains drawn from one sample of a study of T cell responses to AZD1222 COVID-19 vaccine. The data were produced by immunoSEQ multiplex PCR, yet TCRdb's version contains in-frame clones alone and is incomplete. This table holds roughly 120,000 clones, about nine tenths found once. The starting material was peripheral blood, obtained 28 days after the second AZD1222 dose. The origin of the receptors is an adult who received the AZD1222 COVID-19 vaccine. Each CDR3 is given with its conserved first and last residue. The D gene is left open where the match is weak.

v_call	j_call	d_call	cdr3_nt	cdr3_aa
TRBV28	TRBJ2-1	-	TGTGCCAGCAGTTTCTCCACCCCATACAATGAGCAGTTCTTC	CASSFSTPYNEQFF
TRBV27	TRBJ1-2	-	TGTGCCAGCAGCCAAGGAGGGTCCTATGTGGATGTTTATGGCTACACCTTC	CASSQGGSYVDVYGYTF
TRBV12-3/TRBV12-4	TRBJ2-5	-	TGTGCCAGCAGTTTATCAGAGGATGAGACCCAGTACTTC	CASSLSEDETQYF
TRBV7-6	TRBJ2-1	-	TGTGCCAGCAGCTTACCGGGACAAAGCTCCTACAATGAGCAGTTCTTC	CASSLPGQSSYNEQFF
TRBV6-2/TRBV6-3	TRBJ2-7	TRBD2	TGTGCCAGCAGTTACGGACTAGCGGGGGCCTACGAGCAGTACTTC	CASSYGLAGAYEQYF
TRBV7-9	TRBJ2-3	-	TGTGCCAGCAGCTTAGCAGCGGCTAGCACAGATACGCAGTATTTT	CASSLAAASTDTQYF
TRBV6-2/TRBV6-3	TRBJ1-2	-	TGTGCCAGCAGTTCCATGACAGCGCACTATGGCTACACCTTC	CASSSMTAHYGYTF
TRBV19	TRBJ1-1	-	TGTGCCAGTAGTATCGGTCCGAACACTGAAGCTTTCTTT	CASSIGPNTEAFF
TRBV28	TRBJ2-3	TRBD2	TGTGCCAGCAGTCCACTCTCTCGCGGGAGGGCCACAGATACGCAGTATTTT	CASSPLSRGRATDTQYF
TRBV25-1	TRBJ2-1	TRBD1	TGTGCCAGCAGTGAATCTACAGGGGGCTCCTACAATGAGCAGTTCTTC	CASSESTGGSYNEQFF
TRBV11-2	TRBJ2-1	TRBD2	TGTGCCAGCAGCACTAGCGACTACAATGAGCAGTTCTTC	CASSTSDYNEQFF
TRBV14	TRBJ2-2	TRBD1	TGTGCCAGCAGCCAAAACACAGGGGTTGGCACCGGGGAGCTGTTTTTT	CASSQNTGVGTGELFF